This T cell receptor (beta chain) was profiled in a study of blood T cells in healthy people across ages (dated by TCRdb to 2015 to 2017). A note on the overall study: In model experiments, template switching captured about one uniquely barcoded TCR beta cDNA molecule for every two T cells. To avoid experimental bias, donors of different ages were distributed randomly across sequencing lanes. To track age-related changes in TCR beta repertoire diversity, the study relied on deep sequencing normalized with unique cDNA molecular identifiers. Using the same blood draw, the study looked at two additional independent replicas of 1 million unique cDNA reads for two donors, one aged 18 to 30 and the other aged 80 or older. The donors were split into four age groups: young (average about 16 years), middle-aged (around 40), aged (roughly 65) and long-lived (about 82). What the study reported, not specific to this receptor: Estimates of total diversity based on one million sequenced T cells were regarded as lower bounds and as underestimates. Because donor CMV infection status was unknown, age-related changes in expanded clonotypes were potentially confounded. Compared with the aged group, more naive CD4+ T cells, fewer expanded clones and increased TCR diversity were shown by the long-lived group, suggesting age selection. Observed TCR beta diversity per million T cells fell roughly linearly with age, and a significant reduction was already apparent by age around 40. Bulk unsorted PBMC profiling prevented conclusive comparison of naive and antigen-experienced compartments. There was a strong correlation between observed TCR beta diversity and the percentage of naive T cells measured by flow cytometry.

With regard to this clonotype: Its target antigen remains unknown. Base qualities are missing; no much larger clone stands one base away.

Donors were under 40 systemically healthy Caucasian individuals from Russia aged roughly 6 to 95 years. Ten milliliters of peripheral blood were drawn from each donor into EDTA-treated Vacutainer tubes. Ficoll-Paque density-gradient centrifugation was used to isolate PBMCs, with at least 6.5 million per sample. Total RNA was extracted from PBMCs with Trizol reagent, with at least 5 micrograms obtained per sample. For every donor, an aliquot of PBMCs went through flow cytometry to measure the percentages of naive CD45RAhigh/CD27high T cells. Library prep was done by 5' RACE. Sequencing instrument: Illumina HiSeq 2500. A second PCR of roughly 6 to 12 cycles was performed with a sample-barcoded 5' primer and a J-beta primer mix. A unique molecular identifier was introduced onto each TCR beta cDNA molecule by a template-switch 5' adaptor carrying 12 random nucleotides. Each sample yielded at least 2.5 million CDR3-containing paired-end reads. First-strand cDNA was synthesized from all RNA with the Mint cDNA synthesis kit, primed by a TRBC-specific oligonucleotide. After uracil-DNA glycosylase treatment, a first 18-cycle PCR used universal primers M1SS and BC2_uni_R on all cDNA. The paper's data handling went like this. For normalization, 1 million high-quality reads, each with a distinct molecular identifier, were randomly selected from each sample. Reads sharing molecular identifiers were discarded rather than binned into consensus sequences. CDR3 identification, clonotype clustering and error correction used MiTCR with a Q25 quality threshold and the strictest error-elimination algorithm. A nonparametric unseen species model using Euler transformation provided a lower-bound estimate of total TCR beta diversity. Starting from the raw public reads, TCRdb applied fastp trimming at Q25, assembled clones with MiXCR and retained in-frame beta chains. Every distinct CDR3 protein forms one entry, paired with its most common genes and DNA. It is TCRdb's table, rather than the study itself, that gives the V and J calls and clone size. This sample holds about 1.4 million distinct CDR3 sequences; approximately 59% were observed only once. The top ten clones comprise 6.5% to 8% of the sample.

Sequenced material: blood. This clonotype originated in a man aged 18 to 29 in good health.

The CDR3 protein sequence reads: CSVGQGISTTNEKLFF. The sequenced DNA: TGCAGCGTTGGGCAGGGTATTTCGACCACTAATGAAAAACTGTTTTTT. The chain is assembled from TRBV29-1 and TRBJ1-4; perhaps TRBD1 is the D gene, with 5 bases matching. Inclusive of the bounding cysteine and phenylalanine, the CDR3 is 16 residues long. The CDR3 DNA has 48 bases and is translated from base 1. Trimming costs V 4 bases and J 2 bases, and their ends lie 17 bases apart. The germline V gene gives CDR1 as SQVTM and CDR2 as ANQGSEA.